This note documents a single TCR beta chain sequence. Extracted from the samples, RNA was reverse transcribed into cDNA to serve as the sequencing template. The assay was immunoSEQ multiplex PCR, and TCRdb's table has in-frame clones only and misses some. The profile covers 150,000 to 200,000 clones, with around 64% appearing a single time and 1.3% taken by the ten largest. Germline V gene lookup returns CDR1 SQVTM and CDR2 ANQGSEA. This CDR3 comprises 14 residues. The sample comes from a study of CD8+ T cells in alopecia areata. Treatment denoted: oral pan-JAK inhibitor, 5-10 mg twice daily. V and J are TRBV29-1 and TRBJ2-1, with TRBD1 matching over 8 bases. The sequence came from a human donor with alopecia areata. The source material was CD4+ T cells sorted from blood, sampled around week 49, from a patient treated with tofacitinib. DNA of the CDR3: TGCACCACACGAGGGCAGGGGGCCAACAATGAGCAGTTCTTC. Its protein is CTTRGQGANNEQFF.